These T cell receptor beta chains were read from a single sample in a study of tumor-infiltrating lymphocytes in primary liver carcinoma. TCRdb independently ran MiXCR on the multiplex PCR reads; one entry per CDR3 protein. There are about 35,000 distinct CDR3 sequences in the sample; approximately 73% occur only once, and about 16% lies in the top ten. Sequencing was performed on liver tumor tissue from sampling region 4. The source is a middle-aged man with primary liver carcinoma and hepatitis B virus infection. CDR3s include the opening cysteine and the closing phenylalanine or tryptophan. A D gene is named only where the DNA matches it firmly. Expanded clones are given a class, and other clones once, few, many or no size at all.

v_call	j_call	d_call	clone_size	cdr3_aa	cdr3_nt
TRBV12-3/TRBV12-4	TRBJ2-5	-	-	CASSPERTGETQYF	TGTGCCAGTAGTCCAGAGCGTACCGGGGAAACCCAGTACTTC
TRBV12-3/TRBV12-4	TRBJ1-4	-	-	CASGGIGSRNGLFF	TGTGCCAGCGGGGGGATAGGTAGCCGAAACGGACTGTTTTTT
TRBV29-1	TRBJ1-1	TRBD1	-	CSTVVVGGLNTGVFF	TGCAGCACTGTTGTTGTAGGGGGCTTGAATACTGGAGTTTTCTTT
TRBV4-3	TRBJ1-6	TRBD1	-	CASSSWDRGGNSPLHF	TGCGCCAGTAGCTCCTGGGACAGGGGAGGGAATTCACCCCTTCACTTT
TRBV6-6	TRBJ1-2	-	few	CASSSIGVSGYTF	TGTGCCAGCAGCTCGATAGGGGTGAGCGGCTACACCTTC
TRBV11-2	TRBJ2-6	-	once	CASSLAGANVLTF	TGTGCCAGCAGCTTAGCCGGGGCCAACGTCCTGACTTTC
TRBV19	TRBJ2-1	TRBD1	-	CACSPRTGGNEQFF	TGTGCCTGTAGTCCGAGGACAGGTGGGAATGAGCAGTTCTTC
TRBV6-1	TRBJ2-3	-	once	CATTVGGGGTDMQYF	TGTGCTACCACTGTAGGAGGTGGAGGGACAGATATGCAGTATTTT
TRBV11-2	TRBJ2-7	-	-	CASGLIGESYEQYF	TGTGCCAGCGGCTTAATAGGGGAATCGTACGAGCAGTACTTC
TRBV11-2	TRBJ2-3	-	-	CASSPPGQTDTQYF	TGTGCCAGCAGCCCCCCCGGCCAGACAGATACGCAGTATTTT
TRBV6-5	TRBJ2-3	TRBD2	-	CASSPGPAGTDTQYF	TGTGCAAGCAGCCCAGGACCAGCGGGAACAGATACGCAGTATTTT
TRBV11-2	TRBJ2-3	-	few	CASSAGTSFPTDTQYF	TGTGCCAGCAGCGCCGGGACCTCATTCCCCACAGATACGCAGTATTTT
TRBV12-3/TRBV12-4	TRBJ1-4	-	medium-sized	CASSLAGLEKLFF	TGTGCCAGCAGTTTAGCTGGGTTAGAAAAACTGTTTTTT
TRBV28	TRBJ2-7	-	-	CASVGHGHEQYF	TGTGCCAGCGTGGGACATGGCCATGAGCAGTACTTC
TRBV6-6	TRBJ2-1	-	medium-sized	CASSYGTADNEQFF	TGTGCCAGCAGTTACGGGACGGCAGACAATGAGCAGTTCTTC
TRBV28	TRBJ1-2	-	-	CASSMDRVYGYTF	TGTGCCAGCAGTATGGACAGAGTATATGGCTACACCTTC
TRBV5-1	TRBJ2-6	-	-	CSSKGIALANVLTF	TGCTCCAGCAAGGGGATTGCTCTGGCCAACGTCCTGACTTTC
TRBV2	TRBJ2-1	TRBD2	-	CASSVGGRTGNEQFF	TGTGCCAGCAGTGTGGGCGGGAGGACTGGGAATGAGCAGTTCTTC
TRBV28	TRBJ2-1	-	-	CARRGGGGTNEQLF	TGTGCCAGACGAGGCGGAGGGGGAACTAATGAGCAGCTCTTC
TRBV5-5	TRBJ1-1	-	once	CASSHKGGRHTEAFF	TGTGCCAGCAGCCATAAGGGTGGGCGGCACACTGAAGCCTTCTTT
TRBV29-1	TRBJ2-2	TRBD2	-	CSVGTSAANTGVLYF	TGCAGCGTTGGGACTAGCGCGGCGAACACCGGGGTGCTGTATTTC
TRBV10-3	TRBJ2-3	-	-	CAISEPQPRVLDTQYF	TGTGCTATCAGTGAGCCGCAACCCCGAGTGCTAGATACGCAGTATTTT